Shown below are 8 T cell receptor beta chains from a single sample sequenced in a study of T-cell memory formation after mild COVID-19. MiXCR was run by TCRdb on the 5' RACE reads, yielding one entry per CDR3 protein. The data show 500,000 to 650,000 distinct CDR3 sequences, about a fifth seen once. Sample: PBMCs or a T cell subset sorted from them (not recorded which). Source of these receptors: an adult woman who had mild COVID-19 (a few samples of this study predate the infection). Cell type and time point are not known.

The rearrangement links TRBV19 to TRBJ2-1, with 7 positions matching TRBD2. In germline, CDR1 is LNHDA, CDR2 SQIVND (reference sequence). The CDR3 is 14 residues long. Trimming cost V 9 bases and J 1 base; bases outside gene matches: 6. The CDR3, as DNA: TGTGCCAGCCGGGGAGGGGCGTCCTACAATGAGCAGTTCTTC. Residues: CASRGGASYNEQFF. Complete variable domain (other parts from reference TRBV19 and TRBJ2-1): DGGITQSPKYLFRKEGQNVTLSCEQNLNHDAMYWYRQDPGQGLRLIYYSQIVNDFQKGDIAEGYSVSREKKESFPLTVTSAQKNPTAFYLCASRGGASYNEQFFGPGTRLTVL.

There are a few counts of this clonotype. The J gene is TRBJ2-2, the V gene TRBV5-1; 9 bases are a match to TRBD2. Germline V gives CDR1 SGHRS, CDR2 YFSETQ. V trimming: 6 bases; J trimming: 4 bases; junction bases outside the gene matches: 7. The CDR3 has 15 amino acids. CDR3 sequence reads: CASIGLAGTTGELFF. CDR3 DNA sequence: TGCGCCAGCATAGGGCTAGCGGGGACCACCGGGGAGCTGTTTTTT.

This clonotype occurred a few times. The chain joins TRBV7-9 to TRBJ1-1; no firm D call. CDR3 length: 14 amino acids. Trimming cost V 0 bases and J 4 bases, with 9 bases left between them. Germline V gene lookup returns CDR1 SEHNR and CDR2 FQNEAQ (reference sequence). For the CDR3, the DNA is TGTGCCAGCAGCTTAGCTGCCTCGGGCACTGAAGCTTTCTTT. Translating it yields CASSLAASGTEAFF.

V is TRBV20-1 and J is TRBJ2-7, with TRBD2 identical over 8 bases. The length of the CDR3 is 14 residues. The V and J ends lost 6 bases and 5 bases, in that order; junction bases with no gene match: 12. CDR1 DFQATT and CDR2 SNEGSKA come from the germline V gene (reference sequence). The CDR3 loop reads CSAAGGGAGHEQYF. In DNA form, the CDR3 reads TGCAGTGCCGCGGGGGGCGGTGCCGGCCACGAGCAGTACTTC.

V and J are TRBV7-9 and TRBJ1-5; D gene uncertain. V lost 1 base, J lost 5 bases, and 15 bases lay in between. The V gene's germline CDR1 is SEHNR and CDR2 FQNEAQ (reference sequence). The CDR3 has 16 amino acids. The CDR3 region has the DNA TGTGCCAGCAGCTTAGTAACGGGCCATCGGTATCAGCCCCAGCATTTT. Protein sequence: CASSLVTGHRYQPQHF. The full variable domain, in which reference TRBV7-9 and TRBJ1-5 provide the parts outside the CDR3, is DTGVSQNPRHKITKRGQNVTFRCDPISEHNRLYWYRQTLGQGPEFLTYFQNEAQLEKSRLLSDRFSAERPKGSFSTLEIQRTEQGDSAMYLCASSLVTGHRYQPQHFGDGTRLSIL.

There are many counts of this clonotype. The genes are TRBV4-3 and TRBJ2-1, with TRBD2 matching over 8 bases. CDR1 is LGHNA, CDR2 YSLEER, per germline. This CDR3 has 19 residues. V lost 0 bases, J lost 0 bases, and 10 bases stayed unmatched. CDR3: CASSQDTASGRRSYNEQFF. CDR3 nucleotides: TGCGCCAGCAGCCAAGACACGGCTAGCGGGCGACGCTCCTACAATGAGCAGTTCTTC.

CDR3 loop: CAWSGSTDTQYF. In DNA form, the CDR3 reads TGTGCCTGGTCCGGAAGCACAGATACGCAGTATTTT. This chain connects TRBV30 to TRBJ2-3, with unresolved D. Germline CDR1 is GTSNPN and CDR2 is SVGIG (reference sequence). The V and J ends lost 5 bases and 0 bases respectively, with 6 bases between them. This CDR3 has 12 amino acids.

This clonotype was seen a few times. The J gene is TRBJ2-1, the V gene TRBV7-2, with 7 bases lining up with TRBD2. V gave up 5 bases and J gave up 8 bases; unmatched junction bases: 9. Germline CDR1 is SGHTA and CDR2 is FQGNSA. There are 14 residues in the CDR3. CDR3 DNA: TGTGCCAGCAGCCCCAGTTCGCGGGAGTATGAGCAGTTCTTC. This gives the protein CASSPSSREYEQFF.